Presented here are 7 T cell receptor beta chains from one specimen sequenced in a study of blood T cell repertoires in COVID-19 (dated by TCRdb to 2019 to 2021). The library was produced with the immunoSEQ multiplex PCR assay. TCRdb took over this immuneACCESS table, retaining in-frame rearrangements with V and J assigned. Such tables are incomplete; in checked studies, under half of the missing clones stem from an unresolved V gene, and the remainder is unexplained. This sample holds tens of thousands of clones; 80% to 90% were observed only once. The ten biggest clones cover 15% to 20% of the sample. The sequenced sample was peripheral blood. Source of these receptors: a man between 65 and 85 years old with acute or convalescent COVID-19.

The chain couples TRBV5-4 to TRBJ2-5; 7 nucleotides line up with TRBD1. V gave up 2 bases and J gave up 4 bases; unmatched junction bases: 5. The CDR3 length is 14 residues. CDR1 and CDR2 (germline): SGHNT, YYREEE (reference sequence). This CDR3 reads CASSFPGQSETQYF. The CDR3 DNA reads TGTGCCAGCAGCTTTCCGGGACAGTCAGAGACCCAGTACTTC.

The V and J genes are TRBV4-1 and TRBJ2-7, with 13 bases fitting TRBD2. CDR1 and CDR2 (germline): MGHRA, YSYEKL. This CDR3 is 14 amino acids long. The V segment lost 4 bases and the J segment 4 bases; nucleotides outside the gene matches: 1. DNA for the CDR3: TGCGCCAGCAGCCCGACTAGCGGGAGGTACGAGCAGTACTTC. Encoded protein: CASSPTSGRYEQYF.

V usage is TRBV7-9 and J usage is TRBJ1-1; TRBD1 might be the D (6 bases). V was shortened by 5 bases and J by 1 base, with 14 bases between the two germline ends. In germline, CDR1 is SEHNR, CDR2 FQNEAQ (reference sequence). CDR3 length: 15 residues. CDR3 loop: CASSPLTGENTEAFF. The CDR3 bases are TGTGCCAGCAGCCCTTTGACAGGTGAGAACACTGAAGCTTTCTTT.

The rearrangement links TRBV27 to TRBJ2-2; 7 bases match TRBD2. J gave up 6 bases and V 5 bases, and 9 bases lay outside the gene matches. Looked up from germline, CDR1 is MNHEY and CDR2 is SMNVEV (reference sequence). The length of the CDR3 is 15 residues. The CDR3 sequence: CASSPSGMASGELFF. DNA for the CDR3: TGTGCCAGCAGTCCAAGCGGGATGGCCTCCGGGGAGCTGTTTTTT.

The chain combines TRBV6-1 with TRBJ2-3; 7 bases are a match to TRBD1. V lost 1 base and J lost 1; bases outside the gene matches: 2. Germline CDR1 MNHNS, CDR2 SASEGT. The length of the CDR3 is 15 residues. CDR3 nucleotides: TGTGCCAGCAGTGAAGTCGACAGGGGCACAGATACGCAGTATTTT. Protein product: CASSEVDRGTDTQYF.

This clone was seen more than once but under ten times. The chain joins TRBV7-9 to TRBJ1-1, with D uncertain. Germline V gives CDR1 SEHNR, CDR2 FQNEAQ (reference sequence). The CDR3 consists of 12 residues. V was clipped by 2 bases and J by 8 bases, with 9 bases between them. The DNA for the CDR3 is TGTGCCAGCAGCTTACATGGAGGGGAAGCTTTCTTT. Its protein product is CASSLHGGEAFF.

The chain uses TRBV10-3 and TRBJ1-2; D might be TRBD1 (5 bases). The germline gives CDR1 ENHRY, CDR2 SYGVKD. This CDR3 region has 15 residues. Trimming took off 1 base at V and 2 bases at J, with 11 bases between the two ends. This chain's CDR3 is CAISEFLTGNYGYTF. CDR3 DNA: TGTGCCATCAGTGAGTTCCTCACAGGAAACTATGGCTACACCTTC.